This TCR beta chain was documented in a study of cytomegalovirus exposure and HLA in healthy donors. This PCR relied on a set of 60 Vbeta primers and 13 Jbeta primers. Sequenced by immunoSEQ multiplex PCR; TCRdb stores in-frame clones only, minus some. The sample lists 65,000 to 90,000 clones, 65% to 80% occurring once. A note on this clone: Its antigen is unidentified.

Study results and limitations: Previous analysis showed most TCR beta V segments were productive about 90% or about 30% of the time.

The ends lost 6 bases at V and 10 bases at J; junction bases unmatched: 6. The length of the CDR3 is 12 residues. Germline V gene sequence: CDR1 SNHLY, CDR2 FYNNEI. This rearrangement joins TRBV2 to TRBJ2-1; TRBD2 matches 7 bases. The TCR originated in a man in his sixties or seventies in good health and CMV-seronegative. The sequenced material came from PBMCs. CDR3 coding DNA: TGTGCCAGCAGCCTGACTAGCCTGGAGCAGTTCTTC. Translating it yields CASSLTSLEQFF.